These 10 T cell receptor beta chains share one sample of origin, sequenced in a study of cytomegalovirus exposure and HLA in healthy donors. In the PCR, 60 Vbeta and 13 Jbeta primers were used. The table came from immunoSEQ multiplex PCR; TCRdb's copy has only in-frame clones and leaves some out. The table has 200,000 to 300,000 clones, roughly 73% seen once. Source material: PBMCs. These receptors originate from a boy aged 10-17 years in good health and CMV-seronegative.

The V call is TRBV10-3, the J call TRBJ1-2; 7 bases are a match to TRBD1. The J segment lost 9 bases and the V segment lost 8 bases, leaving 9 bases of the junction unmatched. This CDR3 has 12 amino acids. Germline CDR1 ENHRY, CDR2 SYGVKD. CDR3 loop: CAIRRQGRRYTF. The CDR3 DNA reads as TGTGCCATCCGGCGACAGGGAAGACGCTACACCTTC.

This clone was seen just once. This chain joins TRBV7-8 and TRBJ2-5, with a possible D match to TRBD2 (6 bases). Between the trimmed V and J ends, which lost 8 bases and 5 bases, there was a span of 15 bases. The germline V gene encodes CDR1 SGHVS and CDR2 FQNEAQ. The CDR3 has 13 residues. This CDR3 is CASRPGGAETQYF. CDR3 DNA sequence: TGTGCCAGCCGGCCCGGGGGAGCTGAGACCCAGTACTTC.

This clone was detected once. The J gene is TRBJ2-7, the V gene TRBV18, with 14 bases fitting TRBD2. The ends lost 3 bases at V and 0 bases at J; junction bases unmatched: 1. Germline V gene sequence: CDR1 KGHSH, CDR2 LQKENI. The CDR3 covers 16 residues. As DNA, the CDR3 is TGTGCCAGCTCACCGGGGACTAGCGGGAGCTCCTACGAGCAGTACTTC. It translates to CASSPGTSGSSYEQYF. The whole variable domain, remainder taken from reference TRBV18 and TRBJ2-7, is NAGVMQNPRHLVRRRGQEARLRCSPMKGHSHVYWYRQLPEEGLKFMVYLQKENIIDESGMPKERFSAEFPKEGPSILRIQQVVRGDSAAYFCASSPGTSGSSYEQYFGPGTRLTVT.

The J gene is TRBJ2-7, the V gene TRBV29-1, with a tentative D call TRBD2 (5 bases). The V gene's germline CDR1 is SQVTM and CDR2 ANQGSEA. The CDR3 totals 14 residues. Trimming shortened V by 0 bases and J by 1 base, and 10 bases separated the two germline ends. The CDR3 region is CSVEDHGESYEQYF. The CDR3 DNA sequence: TGCAGCGTTGAAGATCACGGGGAATCCTACGAGCAGTACTTC.

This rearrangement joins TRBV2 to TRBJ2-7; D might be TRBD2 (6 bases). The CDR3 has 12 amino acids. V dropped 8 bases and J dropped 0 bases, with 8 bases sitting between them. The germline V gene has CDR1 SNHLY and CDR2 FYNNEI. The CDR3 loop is CASRGSSYEQYF. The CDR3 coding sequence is TGTGCCAGCCGGGGGAGCTCCTACGAGCAGTACTTC.

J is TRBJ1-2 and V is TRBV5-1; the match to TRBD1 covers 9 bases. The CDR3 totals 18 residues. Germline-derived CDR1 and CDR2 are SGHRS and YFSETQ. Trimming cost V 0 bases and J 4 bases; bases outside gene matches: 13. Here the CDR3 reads CASSLEGQGVRVLYGYTF. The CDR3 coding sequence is TGCGCCAGCAGCTTGGAGGGACAGGGTGTCCGGGTCCTCTATGGCTACACCTTC.

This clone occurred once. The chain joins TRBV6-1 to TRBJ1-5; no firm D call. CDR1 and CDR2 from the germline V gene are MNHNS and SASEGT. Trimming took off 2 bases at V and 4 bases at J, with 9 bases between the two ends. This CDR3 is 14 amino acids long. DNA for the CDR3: TGTGCCAGCAGTGAAAGAGGAATTAATCAGCCCCAGCATTTT. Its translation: CASSERGINQPQHF.

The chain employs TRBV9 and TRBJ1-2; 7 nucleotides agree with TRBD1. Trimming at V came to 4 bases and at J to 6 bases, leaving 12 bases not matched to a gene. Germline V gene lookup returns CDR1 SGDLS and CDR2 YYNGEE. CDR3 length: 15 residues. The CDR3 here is CASSSITGQINGYTF. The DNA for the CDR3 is TGTGCCAGCAGCTCCATTACGGGACAGATAAATGGCTACACCTTC. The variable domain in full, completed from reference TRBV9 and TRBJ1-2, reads DSGVTQTPKHLITATGQRVTLRCSPRSGDLSVYWYQQSLDQGLQFLIQYYNGEERAKGNILERFSAQQFPDLHSELNLSSLELGDSALYFCASSSITGQINGYTFGSGTRLTVV.

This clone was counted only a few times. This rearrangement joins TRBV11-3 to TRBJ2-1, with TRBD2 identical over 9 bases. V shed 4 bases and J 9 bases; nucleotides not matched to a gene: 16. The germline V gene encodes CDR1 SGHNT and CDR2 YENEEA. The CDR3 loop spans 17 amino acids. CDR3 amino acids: CASSSPPGGSGSSEQFF. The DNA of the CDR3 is TGTGCCAGCAGCTCACCCCCCGGGGGTAGCGGGAGTAGTGAGCAGTTCTTC.

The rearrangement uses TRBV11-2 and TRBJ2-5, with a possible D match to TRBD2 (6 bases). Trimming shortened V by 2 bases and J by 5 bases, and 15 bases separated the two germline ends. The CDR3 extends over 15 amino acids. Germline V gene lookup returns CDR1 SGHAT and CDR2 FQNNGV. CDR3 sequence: CASSLIRGTGETQYF. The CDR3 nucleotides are TGTGCCAGCAGCTTAATCCGGGGGACTGGGGAGACCCAGTACTTC.